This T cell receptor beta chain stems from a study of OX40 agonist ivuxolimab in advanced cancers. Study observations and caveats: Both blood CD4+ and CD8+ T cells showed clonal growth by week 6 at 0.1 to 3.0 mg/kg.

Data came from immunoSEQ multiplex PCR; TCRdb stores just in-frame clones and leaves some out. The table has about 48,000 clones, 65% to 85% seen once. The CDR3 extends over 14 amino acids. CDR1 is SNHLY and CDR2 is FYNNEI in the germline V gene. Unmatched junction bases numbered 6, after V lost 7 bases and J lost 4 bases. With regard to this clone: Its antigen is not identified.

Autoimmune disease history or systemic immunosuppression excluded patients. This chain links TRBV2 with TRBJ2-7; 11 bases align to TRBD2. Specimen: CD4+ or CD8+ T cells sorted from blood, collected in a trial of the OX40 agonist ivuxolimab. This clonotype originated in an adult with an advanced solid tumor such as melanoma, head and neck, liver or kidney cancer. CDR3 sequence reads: CASKVAGGPYEQYF. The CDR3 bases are TGTGCCAGCAAGGTAGCGGGAGGGCCGTACGAGCAGTACTTC.